The clone carrying this T cell receptor beta chain was found a few times. Its antigen is not known. This entry is derived from a study of T-cell memory formation after mild COVID-19. Germline assignment: CDR1 SGHDN and CDR2 FVKESK. CDR3 length equals 13 residues. V shed 3 bases and J shed 6 bases, with 12 bases lying between them. General study findings and limits: Pre-infection memory held some responding clones, suggesting pre-existing cross-reactive T cells responded.

MiXCR, run by TCRdb on the 5' RACE reads, gives a single entry per CDR3 protein. The sample carries roughly 300,000 distinct CDR3 sequences, around 13% recorded once. The receptor was derived from a man aged 18-30 years who had mild COVID-19 (a few samples of this study predate the infection). Cell type and time point are not known. The sequenced material came from PBMCs or a T cell subset sorted from them (not recorded which). The V and J genes are TRBV14 and TRBJ2-7, with D possibly matching TRBD1 (6 bases). This CDR3 reads CASSHRRGSEQYV. The CDR3 nucleotides are TGTGCCAGCAGCCACCGAAGGGGGAGCGAGCAGTACGTC.